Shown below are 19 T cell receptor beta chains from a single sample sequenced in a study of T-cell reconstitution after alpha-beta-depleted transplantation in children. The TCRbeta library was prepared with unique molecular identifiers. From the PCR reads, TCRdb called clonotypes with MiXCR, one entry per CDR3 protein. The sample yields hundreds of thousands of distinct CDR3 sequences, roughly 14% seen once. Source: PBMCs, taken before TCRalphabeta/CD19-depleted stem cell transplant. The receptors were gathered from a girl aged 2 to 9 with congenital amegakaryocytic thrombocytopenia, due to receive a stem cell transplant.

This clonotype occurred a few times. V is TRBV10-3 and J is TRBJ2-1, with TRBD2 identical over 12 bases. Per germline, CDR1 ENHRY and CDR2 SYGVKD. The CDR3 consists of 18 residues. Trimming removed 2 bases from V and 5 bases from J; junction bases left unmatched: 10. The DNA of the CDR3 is TGTGCCATCAGTGAGGGCCTAGCGGGAGGGGGCCGGAACAATGAGCAGTTCTTC. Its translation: CAISEGLAGGGRNNEQFF.

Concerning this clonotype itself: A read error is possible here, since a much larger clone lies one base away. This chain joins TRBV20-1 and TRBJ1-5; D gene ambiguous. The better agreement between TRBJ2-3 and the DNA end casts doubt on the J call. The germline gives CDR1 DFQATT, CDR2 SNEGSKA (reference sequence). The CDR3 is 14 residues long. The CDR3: CSASLDVSNQPQYF. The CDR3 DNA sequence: TGCAGTGCTAGTTTGGACGTTAGCAATCAGCCCCAGTATTTT.

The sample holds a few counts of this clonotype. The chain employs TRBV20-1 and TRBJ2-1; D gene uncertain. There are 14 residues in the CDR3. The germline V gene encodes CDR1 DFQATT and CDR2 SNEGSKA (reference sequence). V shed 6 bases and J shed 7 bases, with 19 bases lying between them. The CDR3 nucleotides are TGCAGTGCCGAGTTCCGGGCTAGACGAAATGAGCAGTTCTTC. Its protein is CSAEFRARRNEQFF.

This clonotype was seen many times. CDR3 amino acids: CASTSVGAGDEKLFF. The CDR3 DNA follows: TGTGCCAGCACCTCGGTGGGGGCAGGGGATGAAAAACTGTTTTTT. The chain recombines TRBV12-3 or TRBV12-4 with TRBJ1-4, with D possibly matching TRBD1 (6 bases). V lost 7 bases to trimming and J lost 6 bases, with 18 bases between them. The CDR3 sequence is 15 residues long.

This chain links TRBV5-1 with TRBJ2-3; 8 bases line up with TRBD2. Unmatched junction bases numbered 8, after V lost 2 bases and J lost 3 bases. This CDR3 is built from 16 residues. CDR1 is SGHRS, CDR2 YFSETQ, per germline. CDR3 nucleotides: TGCGCCAGCAGCTTCGGACTAGCCCACCGGACAGATACGCAGTATTTT. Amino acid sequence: CASSFGLAHRTDTQYF. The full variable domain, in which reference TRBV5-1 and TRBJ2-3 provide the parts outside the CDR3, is KAGVTQTPRYLIKTRGQQVTLSCSPISGHRSVSWYQQTPGQGLQFLFEYFSETQRNKGNFPGRFSGRQFSNSRSEMNVSTLELGDSALYLCASSFGLAHRTDTQYFGPGTRLTVL.

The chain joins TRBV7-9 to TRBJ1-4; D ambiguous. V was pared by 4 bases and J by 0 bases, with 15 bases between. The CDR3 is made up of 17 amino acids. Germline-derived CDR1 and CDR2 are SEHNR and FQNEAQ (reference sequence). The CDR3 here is CASSSISLGATNEKLFF. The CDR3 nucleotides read TGTGCCAGCAGCTCGATCAGTCTGGGTGCAACTAATGAAAAACTGTTTTTT. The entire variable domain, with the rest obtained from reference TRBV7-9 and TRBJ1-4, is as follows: DTGVSQNPRHKITKRGQNVTFRCDPISEHNRLYWYRQTLGQGPEFLTYFQNEAQLEKSRLLSDRFSAERPKGSFSTLEIQRTEQGDSAMYLCASSSISLGATNEKLFFGSGTQLSVL.

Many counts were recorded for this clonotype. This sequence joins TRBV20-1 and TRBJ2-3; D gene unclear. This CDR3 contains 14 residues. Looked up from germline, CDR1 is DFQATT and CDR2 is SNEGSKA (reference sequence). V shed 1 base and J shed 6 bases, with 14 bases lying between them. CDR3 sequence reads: CSARASKGLDTQYF. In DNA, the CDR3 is TGCAGTGCTAGAGCCTCGAAAGGATTGGATACGCAGTATTTT.

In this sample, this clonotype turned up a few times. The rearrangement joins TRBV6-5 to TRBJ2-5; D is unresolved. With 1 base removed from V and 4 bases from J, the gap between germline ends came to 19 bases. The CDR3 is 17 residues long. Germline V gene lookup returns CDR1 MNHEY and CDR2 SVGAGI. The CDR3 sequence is CASSYFTGPTLGETQYF. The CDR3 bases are TGTGCCAGCAGTTACTTCACCGGGCCTACGCTTGGAGAGACCCAGTACTTC.

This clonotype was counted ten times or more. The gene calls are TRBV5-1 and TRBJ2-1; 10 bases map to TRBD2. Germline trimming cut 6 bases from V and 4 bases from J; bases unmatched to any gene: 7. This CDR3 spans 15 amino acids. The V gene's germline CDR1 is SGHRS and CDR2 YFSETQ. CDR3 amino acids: CASTADSGRYNEQFF. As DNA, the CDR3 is TGCGCCAGCACCGCCGATAGCGGGAGGTACAATGAGCAGTTCTTC. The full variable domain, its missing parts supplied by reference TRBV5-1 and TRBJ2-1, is KAGVTQTPRYLIKTRGQQVTLSCSPISGHRSVSWYQQTPGQGLQFLFEYFSETQRNKGNFPGRFSGRQFSNSRSEMNVSTLELGDSALYLCASTADSGRYNEQFFGPGTRLTVL.

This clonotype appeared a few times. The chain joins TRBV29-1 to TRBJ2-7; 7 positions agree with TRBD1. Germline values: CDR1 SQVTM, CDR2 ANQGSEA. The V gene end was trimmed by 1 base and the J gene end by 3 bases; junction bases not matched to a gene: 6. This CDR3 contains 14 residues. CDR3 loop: CSVEGSGGDYEQYF. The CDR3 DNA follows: TGCAGCGTTGAAGGGTCAGGGGGAGACTACGAGCAGTACTTC.

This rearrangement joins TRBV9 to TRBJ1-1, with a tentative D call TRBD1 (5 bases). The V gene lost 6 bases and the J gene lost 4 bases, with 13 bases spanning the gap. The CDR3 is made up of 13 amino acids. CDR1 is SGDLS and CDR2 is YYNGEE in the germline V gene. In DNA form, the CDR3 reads TGTGCCAGCACGGAGGTGAGGGGCACTGAAGCTTTCTTT. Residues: CASTEVRGTEAFF.

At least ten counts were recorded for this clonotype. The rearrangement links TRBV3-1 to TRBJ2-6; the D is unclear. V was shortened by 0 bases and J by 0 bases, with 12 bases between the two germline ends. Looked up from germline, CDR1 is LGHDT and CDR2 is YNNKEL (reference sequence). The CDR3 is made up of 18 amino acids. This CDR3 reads CASSQEPTYYSGANVLTF. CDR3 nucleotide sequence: TGTGCCAGCAGCCAAGAGCCGACGTATTACTCTGGGGCCAACGTCCTGACTTTC.

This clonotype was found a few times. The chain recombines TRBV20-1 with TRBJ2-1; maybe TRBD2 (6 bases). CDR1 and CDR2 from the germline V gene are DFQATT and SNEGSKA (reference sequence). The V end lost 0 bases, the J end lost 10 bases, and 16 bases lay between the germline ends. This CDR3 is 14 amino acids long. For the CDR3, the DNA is TGCAGTGCTAGAGATCCGGGACTGCTCTGGGAGCAGTTCTTC. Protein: CSARDPGLLWEQFF.

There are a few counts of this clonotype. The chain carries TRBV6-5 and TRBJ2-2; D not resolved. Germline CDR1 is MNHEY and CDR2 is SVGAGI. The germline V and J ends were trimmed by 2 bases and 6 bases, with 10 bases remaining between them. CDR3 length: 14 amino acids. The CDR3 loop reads CASSYPGGPGELFF. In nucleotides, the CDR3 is TGTGCCAGCAGTTACCCTGGTGGGCCCGGGGAGCTGTTTTTT.

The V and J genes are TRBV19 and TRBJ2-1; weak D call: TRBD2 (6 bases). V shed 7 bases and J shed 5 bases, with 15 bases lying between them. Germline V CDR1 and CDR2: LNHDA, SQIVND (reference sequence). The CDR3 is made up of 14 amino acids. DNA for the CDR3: TGTGCCAGTACCGATGGGGGACTCAACAATGAGCAGTTCTTC. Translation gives CASTDGGLNNEQFF.

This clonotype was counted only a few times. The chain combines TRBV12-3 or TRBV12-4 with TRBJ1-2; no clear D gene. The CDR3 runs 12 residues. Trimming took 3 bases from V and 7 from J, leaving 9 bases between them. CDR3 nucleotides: TGTGCCAGCAGTTTTGAGGAGGGTGGCTACACCTTC. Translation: CASSFEEGGYTF.

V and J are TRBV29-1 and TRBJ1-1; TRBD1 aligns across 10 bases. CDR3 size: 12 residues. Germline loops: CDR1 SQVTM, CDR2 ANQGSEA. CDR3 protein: CSTGTGDTEAFF. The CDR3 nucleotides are TGCAGTACCGGGACAGGGGACACTGAAGCTTTCTTT.

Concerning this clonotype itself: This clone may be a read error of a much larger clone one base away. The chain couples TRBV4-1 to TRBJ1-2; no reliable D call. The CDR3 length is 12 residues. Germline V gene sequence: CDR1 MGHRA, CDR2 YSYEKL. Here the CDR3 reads CASSQDFYGYSF. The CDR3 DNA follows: TGCGCCAGCAGCCAAGATTTCTATGGCTACTCCTTC.

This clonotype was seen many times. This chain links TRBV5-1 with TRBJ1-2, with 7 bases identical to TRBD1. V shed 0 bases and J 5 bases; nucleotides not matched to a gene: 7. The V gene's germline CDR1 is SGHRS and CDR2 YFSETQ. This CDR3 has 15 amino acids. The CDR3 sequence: CASSLEATGLYGYTF. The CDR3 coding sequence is TGCGCCAGCAGCTTGGAGGCGACAGGGTTATATGGCTACACCTTC.